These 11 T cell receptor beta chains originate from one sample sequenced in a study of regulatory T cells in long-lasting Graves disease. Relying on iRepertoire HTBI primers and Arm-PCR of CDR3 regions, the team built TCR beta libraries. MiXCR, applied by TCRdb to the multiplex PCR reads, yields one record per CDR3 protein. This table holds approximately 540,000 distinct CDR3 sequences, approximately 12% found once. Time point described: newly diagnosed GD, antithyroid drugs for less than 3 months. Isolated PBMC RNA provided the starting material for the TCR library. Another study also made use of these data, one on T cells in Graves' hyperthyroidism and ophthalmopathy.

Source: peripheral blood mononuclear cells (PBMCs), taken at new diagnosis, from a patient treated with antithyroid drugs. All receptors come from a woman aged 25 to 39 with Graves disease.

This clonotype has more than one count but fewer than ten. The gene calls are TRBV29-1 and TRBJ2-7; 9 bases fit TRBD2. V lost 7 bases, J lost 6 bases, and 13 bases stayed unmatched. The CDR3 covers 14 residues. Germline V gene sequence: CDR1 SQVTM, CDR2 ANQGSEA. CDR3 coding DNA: TGCAGCGCCCGCGTAGCGGGAGTAACCGGCGAGCAGTACTTC. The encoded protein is CSARVAGVTGEQYF.

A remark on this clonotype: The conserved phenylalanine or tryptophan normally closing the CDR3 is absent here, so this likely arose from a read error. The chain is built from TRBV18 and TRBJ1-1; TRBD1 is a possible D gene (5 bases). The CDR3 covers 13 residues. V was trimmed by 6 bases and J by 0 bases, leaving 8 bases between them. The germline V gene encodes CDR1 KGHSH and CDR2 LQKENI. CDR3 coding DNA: TGTGCCAGCTCGACGGACATGAACACTGAAGCTTTCTTA. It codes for CASSTDMNTEAFL.

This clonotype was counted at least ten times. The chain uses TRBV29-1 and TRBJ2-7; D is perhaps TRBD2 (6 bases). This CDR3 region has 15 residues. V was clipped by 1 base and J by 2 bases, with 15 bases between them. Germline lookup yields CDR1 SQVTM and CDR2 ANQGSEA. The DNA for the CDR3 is TGCAGCGTTGAAGGTGGTAGCGGCGGGACCTACGAGCAGTACTTC. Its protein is CSVEGGSGGTYEQYF.

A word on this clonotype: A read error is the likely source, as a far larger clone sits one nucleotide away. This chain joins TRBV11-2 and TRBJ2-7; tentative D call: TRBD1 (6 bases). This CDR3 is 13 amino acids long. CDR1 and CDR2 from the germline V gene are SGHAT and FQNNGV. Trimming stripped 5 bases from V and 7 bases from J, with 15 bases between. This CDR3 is CASSRDRNNEQYF. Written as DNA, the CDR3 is TGTGCCAGCAGCCGCGACAGGAACAATGAGCAGTACTTC.

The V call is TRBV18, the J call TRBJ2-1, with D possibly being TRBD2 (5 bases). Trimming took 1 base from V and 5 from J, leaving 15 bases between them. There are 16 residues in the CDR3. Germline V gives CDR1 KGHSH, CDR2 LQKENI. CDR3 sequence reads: CASSPRRSLQDNEQFF. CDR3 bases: TGTGCCAGCTCACCACGGAGGAGCCTTCAGGACAATGAGCAGTTCTTC.

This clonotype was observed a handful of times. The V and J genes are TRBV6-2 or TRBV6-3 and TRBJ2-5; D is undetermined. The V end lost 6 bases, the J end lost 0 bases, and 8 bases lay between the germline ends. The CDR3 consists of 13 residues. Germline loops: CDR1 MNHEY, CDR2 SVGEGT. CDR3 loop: CASSRSYQETQYF. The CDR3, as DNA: TGTGCCAGCAGCCGGTCGTACCAAGAGACCCAGTACTTC.

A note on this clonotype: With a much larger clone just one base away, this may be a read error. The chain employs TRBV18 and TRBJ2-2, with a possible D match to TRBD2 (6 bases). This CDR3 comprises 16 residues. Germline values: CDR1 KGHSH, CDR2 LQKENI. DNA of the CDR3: TGTGCCAGCTCACCACAGACGGGAGCGAACACCGGGGAGATGTTTTTT. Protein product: CASSPQTGANTGEMFF.

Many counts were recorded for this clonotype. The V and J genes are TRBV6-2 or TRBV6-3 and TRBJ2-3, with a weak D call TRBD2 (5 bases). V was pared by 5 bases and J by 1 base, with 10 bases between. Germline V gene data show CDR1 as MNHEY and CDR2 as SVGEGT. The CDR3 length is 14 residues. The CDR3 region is CASSGAGRTDTQYF. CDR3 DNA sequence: TGTGCCAGCAGTGGCGCGGGCCGCACAGATACGCAGTATTTT.

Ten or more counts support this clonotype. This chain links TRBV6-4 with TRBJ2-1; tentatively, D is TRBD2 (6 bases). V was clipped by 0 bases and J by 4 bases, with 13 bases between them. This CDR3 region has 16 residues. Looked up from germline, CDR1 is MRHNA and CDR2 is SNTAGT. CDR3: CASSDSGGAGYNEQFF. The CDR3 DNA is TGTGCCAGCAGTGACTCCGGAGGGGCGGGGTACAATGAGCAGTTCTTC.

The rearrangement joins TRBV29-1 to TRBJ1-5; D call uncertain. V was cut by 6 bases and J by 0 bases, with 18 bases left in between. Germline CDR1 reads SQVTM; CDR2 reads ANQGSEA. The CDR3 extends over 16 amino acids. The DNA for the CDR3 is TGCAGCGTGCCCAAACGAGTGGCTTATAGCAATCAGCCCCAGCATTTT. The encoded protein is CSVPKRVAYSNQPQHF.

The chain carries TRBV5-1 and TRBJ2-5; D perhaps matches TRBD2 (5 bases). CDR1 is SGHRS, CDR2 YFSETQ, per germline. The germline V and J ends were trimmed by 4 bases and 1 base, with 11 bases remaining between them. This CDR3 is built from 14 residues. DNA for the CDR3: TGCGCCAGCAGCCCGATAGCGCCCCAAGAGACCCAGTACTTC. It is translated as CASSPIAPQETQYF.